The rows below give T cell receptor beta chains drawn from one sample of a study of spatial heterogeneity in lung cancer. TCRdb used MiXCR to reprocess the 5' RACE reads, holding one entry per CDR3 protein. The sample has about 26,000 distinct CDR3 sequences; around 13% are singletons. Sequences were derived from PBMCs, sampled at surgery. These receptors all stem from a female donor with early-stage non-small cell lung cancer. The CDR3 runs from the conserved cysteine through the conserved F or W. The order of the fields is D gene, V gene, clone size, J gene, CDR3 protein, CDR3 DNA. D genes are given only for firm matches. The listing skips clone size in some rows; elsewhere it reads once, few, many or a size class.

-,TRBV7-9,-,TRBJ2-1,CASSLDFGRFF,TGTGCCAGCAGCTTAGATTTTGGCAGGTTCTTC
-,TRBV6-2/TRBV6-3,many,TRBJ2-5,CASSDLGGRGGETQYF,TGTGCCAGCAGTGATCTAGGGGGGCGAGGCGGGGAGACCCAGTACTTC
TRBD2,TRBV24-1,many,TRBJ2-1,CATSDPLAGGSYNEQFF,TGTGCCACCAGTGACCCGCTAGCGGGGGGTTCCTACAATGAGCAGTTCTTC
-,TRBV11-2,many,TRBJ2-2,CASSRDQQNTGELFF,TGTGCCAGCAGCCGCGATCAGCAGAACACCGGGGAGCTGTTTTTT
TRBD1,TRBV18,many,TRBJ2-7,CASSQTGNTYEQYF,TGTGCCAGCTCACAGACAGGGAATACCTACGAGCAGTACTTC
TRBD2,TRBV20-1,few,TRBJ2-3,CSASSLAGRTSTDTQYF,TGCAGTGCTAGTTCTCTAGCGGGGAGGACTAGCACAGATACGCAGTATTTT
-,TRBV7-6,many,TRBJ1-5,CASSFKNTPIDDSNQPQHF,TGTGCCAGCAGCTTTAAGAATACTCCCATAGACGATAGCAATCAGCCCCAGCATTTT
TRBD2,TRBV7-2,-,TRBJ2-5,CASSSREFGLAGALQETQYF,TGTGCCAGCAGCTCCAGGGAGTTCGGACTAGCGGGGGCACTCCAAGAGACCCAGTACTTC
-,TRBV24-1,-,TRBJ2-6,CATSGVEPYSSGANVLTF,TGTGCCACCTCGGGTGTTGAGCCCTACTCCTCTGGGGCCAACGTCCTGACTTTC
-,TRBV2,many,TRBJ2-3,CASKRGVSTDTQYF,TGTGCCAGCAAGAGGGGGGTCAGCACAGATACGCAGTATTTT
TRBD1,TRBV20-1,many,TRBJ1-2,CSARDPGQGYGYTF,TGCAGTGCTAGGGACCCGGGACAGGGGTATGGCTACACCTTC